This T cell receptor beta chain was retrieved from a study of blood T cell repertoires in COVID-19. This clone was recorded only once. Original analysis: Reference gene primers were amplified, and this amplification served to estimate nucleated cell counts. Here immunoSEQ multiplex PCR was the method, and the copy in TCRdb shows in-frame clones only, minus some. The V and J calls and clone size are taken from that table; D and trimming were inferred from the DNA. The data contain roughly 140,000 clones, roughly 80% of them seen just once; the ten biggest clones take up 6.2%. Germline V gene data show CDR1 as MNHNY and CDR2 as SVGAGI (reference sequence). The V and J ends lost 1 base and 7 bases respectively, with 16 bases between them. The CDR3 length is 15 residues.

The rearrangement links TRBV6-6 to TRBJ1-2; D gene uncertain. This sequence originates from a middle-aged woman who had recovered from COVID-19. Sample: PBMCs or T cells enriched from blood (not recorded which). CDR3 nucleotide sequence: TGTGCCAGCAGTTACTTTGGCAGCGTGCCGGGTGGCTACACCTTC. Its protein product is CASSYFGSVPGGYTF.